The 29 T cell receptor beta chains reported below all come from one sample, sequenced in a study of shared clonotypes between healthy human individuals (dated by TCRdb to 2020 to 2022). Receptor libraries were prepared by the immunoSEQ multiplex PCR assay. TCRdb stores this immuneACCESS table with in-frame sequences only. Part of the clones is absent; in the studies checked, under half of the shortfall reflects unresolved V genes, and no reason is known for the rest. The sample data list more than 550,000 clones, and about two thirds of these were observed just once. The ten largest account for approximately 1.8% of the sample. The sequencing sample was made of memory CD4+ T cells sorted from blood. The meaning of the sample's cell subset or site label: CD45RA-negative fraction. The source of these receptors is a woman aged 25 to 39 in good health.

This rearrangement joins TRBV2 to TRBJ2-7, with D possibly TRBD1 on 6 matching bases. The length of the CDR3 is 13 residues. Germline CDR1 reads SNHLY; CDR2 reads FYNNEI. The germline V and J ends were trimmed by 6 bases and 2 bases, with 11 bases remaining between them. CDR3 region: CASREDRAYEQYF. As DNA, the CDR3 is TGTGCCAGCAGAGAGGACAGAGCCTACGAGCAGTACTTC.

This clone was picked up many times. The CDR3 loop is CASRVAGTGGSGYTF. In nucleotides, the CDR3 is TGTGCCAGCAGAGTCGCCGGGACAGGGGGATCTGGCTACACCTTC. This chain uses TRBV6-1 with TRBJ1-2, with TRBD1 identical over 11 bases. V shed 6 bases, J shed 7 bases, and the junction held 10 bases outside the gene matches. CDR3 length equals 15 residues. Germline V CDR1 and CDR2: MNHNS, SASEGT.

The chain combines TRBV28 with TRBJ1-2; D not certain. From germline, CDR1 is MDHEN and CDR2 SYDVKM. The V gene lost 3 bases and the J gene lost 7 bases, with 9 bases spanning the gap. The CDR3 runs to 12 residues. CDR3 sequence: CASSFYTGGYTF. DNA of the CDR3: TGTGCCAGCAGTTTCTACACGGGTGGCTACACCTTC.

The chain couples TRBV7-9 to TRBJ2-5; possibly TRBD1 for D (6 bases). The CDR3 extends over 16 amino acids. CDR1 is SEHNR, CDR2 FQNEAQ, per germline (reference sequence). Trimming removed 5 bases at V and 3 bases at J, with 19 bases between. DNA for the CDR3: TGTGCCAGCAGCCCCTATCGCAGCAGGGGAGAAGAGACCCAGTACTTC. As protein: CASSPYRSRGEETQYF.

The chain employs TRBV11-2 and TRBJ2-7; D is ambiguous. There are 13 residues in the CDR3. CDR1 and CDR2 (germline): SGHAT, FQNNGV. Trimming cost V 2 bases and J 4 bases, with 9 bases left between them. This CDR3 reads CASSLQAEYEQYF. In nucleotides, the CDR3 is TGTGCCAGCAGCTTACAGGCAGAGTACGAGCAGTACTTC.

V gene TRBV28 combines with J gene TRBJ1-2, with a possible D match to TRBD1 (6 bases). V lost 5 bases to trimming and J lost 6 bases, with 22 bases between them. The germline gives CDR1 MDHEN, CDR2 SYDVKM. The CDR3 loop spans 16 amino acids. CDR3 in amino acids: CASSPTHPWGADGYTF. In DNA, the CDR3 is TGTGCCAGCAGTCCAACCCACCCGTGGGGGGCCGATGGCTACACCTTC.

The V call is TRBV6-5, the J call TRBJ1-2, with D hard to call. This CDR3 comprises 14 residues. The germline gives CDR1 MNHEY, CDR2 SVGAGI. Trimming left V 1 base short and J 8 bases short, with 14 bases between. The CDR3 loop is CASSYFPGQRGYTF. DNA for the CDR3: TGTGCCAGCAGTTACTTTCCCGGCCAGCGGGGCTACACCTTC.

The chain links TRBV2 to TRBJ2-3; 8 bases are a match to TRBD2. The CDR3 runs 14 residues. From germline, CDR1 is SNHLY and CDR2 FYNNEI. V trimming: 7 bases; J trimming: 1 base; junction bases outside the gene matches: 4. This CDR3 reads CASKSGSGTDTQYF. The CDR3 coding sequence is TGTGCCAGCAAAAGCGGGAGCGGCACAGATACGCAGTATTTT.

The V call is TRBV5-1, the J call TRBJ2-3; 12 nucleotides align to TRBD1. The germline CDR1 and CDR2 sequences are SGHRS and YFSETQ. J lost 8 bases, V lost 0 bases, and 7 bases had no gene match. The CDR3 consists of 16 residues. In nucleotides, the CDR3 is TGCGCCAGCAGCTTGGGGGACAGGGGGCGACATGGTACGCAGTATTTT. Protein sequence: CASSLGDRGRHGTQYF. Complete variable domain (other parts from reference TRBV5-1 and TRBJ2-3): KAGVTQTPRYLIKTRGQQVTLSCSPISGHRSVSWYQQTPGQGLQFLFEYFSETQRNKGNFPGRFSGRQFSNSRSEMNVSTLELGDSALYLCASSLGDRGRHGTQYFGPGTRLTVL.

This CDR3 reads CASSFPGTGQETQYF. The DNA for the CDR3 is TGCGCCAGCAGCTTTCCCGGGACCGGACAAGAGACCCAGTACTTC. The V call is TRBV5-1, the J call TRBJ2-5; D may be TRBD1 or TRBD2 (5 bases each). The V gene lost 2 bases and the J gene lost 2 bases, with 13 bases spanning the gap. There are 15 residues in the CDR3. The germline gives CDR1 SGHRS, CDR2 YFSETQ.

The chain combines TRBV7-3 with TRBJ2-3, with D hard to call. V was shortened by 1 base and J by 1 base, with 6 bases between the two germline ends. This CDR3 is built from 14 residues. In germline, CDR1 is SGHTA, CDR2 FQGTGA. The CDR3 DNA sequence: TGTGCCAGCAGCTTAAACTATGGCACAGATACGCAGTATTTT. It codes for CASSLNYGTDTQYF. Based on the CDR3 plus reference TRBV7-3 and TRBJ2-3, the full variable domain is GAGVSQTPSNKVTEKGKYVELRCDPISGHTALYWYRQSLGQGPEFLIYFQGTGAADDSGLPNDRFFAVRPEGSVSTLKIQRTERGDSAVYLCASSLNYGTDTQYFGPGTRLTVL.

The chain joins TRBV19 to TRBJ2-2; 8 bases are shared with TRBD1. There are 17 residues in the CDR3. The germline V gene has CDR1 LNHDA and CDR2 SQIVND (reference sequence). After removal of 5 bases from V and 3 bases from J, the junction contained 11 bases not matched to a gene. In DNA form, the CDR3 reads TGTGCCAGTAGTCCTCAGGGGGCACGTCTTTACACCGGGGAGCTGTTTTTT. Translating it yields CASSPQGARLYTGELFF.

This chain connects TRBV11-3 to TRBJ2-1; tentative D call: TRBD2 (6 bases). Trimming left V 2 bases short and J 4 bases short, with 12 bases between. CDR3 length equals 15 residues. Germline assignment: CDR1 SGHNT and CDR2 YENEEA. DNA for the CDR3: TGTGCCAGCAGCTTATCACTAGCAGATTACAATGAGCAGTTCTTC. Translation: CASSLSLADYNEQFF.

The rearrangement uses TRBV19 and TRBJ2-3, with 10 positions matching TRBD1. Germline V gene lookup returns CDR1 LNHDA and CDR2 SQIVND (reference sequence). The V and J ends lost 8 bases and 3 bases, in that order; junction bases with no gene match: 5. The CDR3 extends over 14 amino acids. Here the CDR3 reads CASGTGEGTDTQYF. CDR3 DNA: TGTGCCAGTGGGACAGGGGAAGGAACAGATACGCAGTATTTT.

The V gene is TRBV14, the J gene TRBJ1-3; D is unclear. V dropped 0 bases and J dropped 0 bases, with 9 bases sitting between them. The CDR3 contains 16 residues. Per the germline V gene, CDR1 is SGHDN and CDR2 is FVKESK. The CDR3 DNA reads TGTGCCAGCAGCCAAGACATCAAGAGCTCTGGAAACACCATATATTTT. Translation gives CASSQDIKSSGNTIYF. Drawing the rest from reference TRBV14 and TRBJ1-3, the complete variable domain is EAGVTQFPSHSVIEKGQTVTLRCDPISGHDNLYWYRRVMGKEIKFLLHFVKESKQDESGMPNNRFLAERTGGTYSTLKVQPAELEDSGVYFCASSQDIKSSGNTIYFGEGSWLTVV.

This chain uses TRBV27 with TRBJ1-3, with 8 bases that match TRBD1. Germline CDR1 and CDR2: MNHEY and SMNVEV (reference sequence). V lost 5 bases, J lost 0 bases, and 6 bases stayed unmatched. This CDR3 has 16 amino acids. The CDR3 reads CASSLTGGSSGNTIYF. CDR3 nucleotides: TGTGCCAGCAGTCTTACAGGGGGGAGCTCTGGAAACACCATATATTTT.

This chain joins TRBV29-1 and TRBJ2-1; TRBD2 aligns across 7 bases. Germline loops: CDR1 SQVTM, CDR2 ANQGSEA. The CDR3 has 14 residues. V shed 6 bases, J shed 0 bases, and the junction held 5 bases outside the gene matches. CDR3 residues: CSVSRLASYNEQFF. As DNA, the CDR3 is TGCAGCGTCTCAAGACTAGCCTCCTACAATGAGCAGTTCTTC.

A single count supports this clone. The CDR3 DNA reads as TGTGCCAGCAGCCCGAGGTTTAGCGGGGAGAGCACAGATACGCAGTATTTT. Its translation is CASSPRFSGESTDTQYF. This sequence joins TRBV5-4 and TRBJ2-3; 8 bases map to TRBD2. With V trimmed by 4 bases and J by 0 bases, 10 bases remained unmatched. The CDR3 consists of 17 residues. In germline, CDR1 is SGHNT, CDR2 YYREEE (reference sequence). Full variable domain (rest looked up from reference TRBV5-4 and TRBJ2-3): ETGVTQSPTHLIKTRGQQVTLRCSSQSGHNTVSWYQQALGQGPQFIFQYYREEENGRGNFPPRFSGLQFPNYSSELNVNALELDDSALYLCASSPRFSGESTDTQYFGPGTRLTVL.

This clone was observed a handful of times. CDR3 in amino acids: CRPGSGFMAFF. DNA of the CDR3: TGCAGACCCGGTTCAGGGTTCATGGCTTTCTTT. The V and J genes are TRBV20-1 and TRBJ1-1; D might be TRBD1 (5 bases). Germline CDR1 reads DFQATT; CDR2 reads SNEGSKA (reference sequence). The CDR3 length is 11 residues.

This clone was counted between two and nine times. CDR3 sequence (DNA): TGCGCCAGCAGTGGGGGATCCTCGAGCTCCTACAATGAGCAGTTCTTC. The encoded protein is CASSGGSSSSYNEQFF. The rearrangement links TRBV4-1 to TRBJ2-1, with D perhaps assigned TRBD1 or TRBD2 (5 bases each). Trimming removed 6 bases at V and 0 bases at J, with 15 bases between. CDR3 length equals 16 residues. Germline CDR1 and CDR2: MGHRA and YSYEKL.

This clone was seen a single time. This chain links TRBV6-1 with TRBJ2-1, with D uncertain. The germline CDR1 and CDR2 sequences are MNHNS and SASEGT. V shed 6 bases and J shed 9 bases, with 15 bases lying between them. The CDR3 sequence is 13 residues long. The CDR3 nucleotides are TGTGCCAGCAGCCACCCGTCAAGTCTTGAGCAGTTCTTC. It encodes CASSHPSSLEQFF.

The V and J genes are TRBV30 and TRBJ1-2; TRBD1 aligns across 8 bases. From germline, CDR1 is GTSNPN and CDR2 SVGIG (reference sequence). The length of the CDR3 is 14 residues. V trimming: 5 bases; J trimming: 5 bases; junction bases outside the gene matches: 10. The CDR3 sequence: CAWGSRGLGYGYTF. The CDR3, as DNA: TGTGCCTGGGGGAGCAGGGGGCTCGGGTATGGCTACACCTTC. The whole variable domain, filled in from reference TRBV30 and TRBJ1-2, reads SQTIHQWPATLVQPVGSPLSLECTVEGTSNPNLYWYRQAAGRGLQLLFYSVGIGQISSEVPQNLSASRPQDRQFILSSKKLLLSDSGFYLCAWGSRGLGYGYTFGSGTRLTVV.

The chain has TRBV29-1 and TRBJ1-1, with 7 bases identical to TRBD1. V lost 2 bases, J lost 6 bases, and 6 bases stayed unmatched. The CDR3 covers 13 residues. Germline CDR1 and CDR2: SQVTM and ANQGSEA. CDR3 coding DNA: TGCAGCGTTGAAAAGGGGGCTGAGGCTGAAGCTTTCTTT. Translation gives CSVEKGAEAEAFF.

The chain has TRBV6-1 and TRBJ2-7, with D maybe TRBD2 (5 bases). The germline V and J ends were trimmed by 5 bases and 2 bases, with 10 bases remaining between them. The CDR3 runs to 13 residues. CDR1 and CDR2 (germline): MNHNS, SASEGT. In DNA form, the CDR3 reads TGTGCCAGCAGTCGCCTCGGGGCCTACGAGCAGTACTTC. Translating gives CASSRLGAYEQYF.

The chain recombines TRBV28 with TRBJ2-7; 9 nucleotides line up with TRBD2. This CDR3 spans 16 amino acids. With V trimmed by 4 bases and J by 7 bases, 14 bases remained unmatched. Germline V gene lookup returns CDR1 MDHEN and CDR2 SYDVKM. The CDR3 nucleotides read TGTGCCAGCAGTTCCCGGGTTAGCGGGAGTTTGTGGGAGCAGTACTTC. Its translation: CASSSRVSGSLWEQYF.

The chain couples TRBV7-8 to TRBJ1-4; D gene uncertain. Germline V gives CDR1 SGHVS, CDR2 FQNEAQ. V was clipped by 6 bases and J by 4 bases, with 9 bases between them. This CDR3 contains 13 residues. CDR3 coding DNA: TGTGCCAGCAGGAAACAGATTAATGAAAAACTGTTTTTT. This gives the protein CASRKQINEKLFF.

As to this clone: Possible read error: a much larger clone is one base away. V is TRBV7-2 and J is TRBJ2-7; TRBD2 aligns across 12 bases. V was pared by 4 bases and J by 2 bases, with 0 bases of the junction left unmatched. Germline assignment: CDR1 SGHTA and CDR2 FQGNSA. The CDR3 is made up of 14 amino acids. The chain's CDR3 is CASSWTSGTYEQYF. CDR3 DNA sequence: TGTGCCAGCAGCTGGACTAGCGGGACCTACGAGCAGTACTTC.

This clone was detected only a few times. The V call is TRBV27, the J call TRBJ1-1; no definite D call. Germline V gives CDR1 MNHEY, CDR2 SMNVEV (reference sequence). Trimming took 3 bases from V and 3 from J, leaving 11 bases between them. This CDR3 region has 14 residues. The CDR3 protein is CASSFRRLDTEAFF. DNA for the CDR3: TGTGCCAGCAGTTTTCGTCGCCTAGACACTGAAGCTTTCTTT.

The chain carries TRBV2 and TRBJ2-4; TRBD2 matches at 12 bases. The CDR3 runs to 17 residues. V was clipped by 5 bases and J by 0 bases; unmatched bases: 5. Germline assignment: CDR1 SNHLY and CDR2 FYNNEI. CDR3 protein: CASSLAGGVLAKNIQYF. DNA of the CDR3: TGTGCCAGCAGTCTAGCGGGAGGGGTGTTAGCCAAAAACATTCAGTACTTC. Variable domain in full (rest from reference TRBV2 and TRBJ2-4): EPEVTQTPSHQVTQMGQEVILRCVPISNHLYFYWYRQILGQKVEFLVSFYNNEISEKSEIFDDQFSVERPDGSNFTLKIRSTKLEDSAMYFCASSLAGGVLAKNIQYFGAGTRLSVL.